These 27 T cell receptor beta chains were all obtained from the same sample, sequenced in a study of T cell responses to AZD1222 COVID-19 vaccine. Assay used: immunoSEQ multiplex PCR; TCRdb lists only in-frame clones, some missing. The sample shows about 83,000 clones, around 88% of them seen only once. The sequences come from peripheral blood, collected on day 0 of AZD1222 vaccination. These receptors all stem from an adult in good health.

This chain uses TRBV12-5 with TRBJ1-2; no firm D call. Germline CDR1 reads LGHNT; CDR2 reads FRNRAP. The CDR3 sequence is 15 residues long. Trimming pared 4 bases from V and 7 bases from J, leaving 19 bases between. CDR3: CASGSGLGRVGGYTF. The CDR3 DNA reads TGTGCTAGTGGTTCGGGCCTGGGGAGGGTCGGTGGCTACACCTTC. Full variable domain (outside the CDR3, taken from reference TRBV12-5 and TRBJ1-2): DARVTQTPRHKVTEMGQEVTMRCQPILGHNTVFWYRQTMMQGLELLAYFRNRAPLDDSGMPKDRFSAEMPDATLATLKIQPSEPRDSAVYFCASGSGLGRVGGYTFGSGTRLTVV.

This chain connects TRBV6-5 to TRBJ2-7; D is undetermined. Trimming removed 5 bases from V and 3 bases from J, with 2 bases in between. Per germline, CDR1 MNHEY and CDR2 SVGAGI. The CDR3 is made up of 10 amino acids. CDR3 protein: CASSNYEQYF. CDR3 coding DNA: TGTGCCAGCAGTAACTACGAGCAGTACTTC.

The sample holds one count of this clone. J is TRBJ2-7 and V is TRBV4-1, with 8 bases aligning to TRBD1. The CDR3 loop spans 18 amino acids. After removal of 4 bases from V and 0 bases from J, the junction contained 14 bases not matched to a gene. Germline assignment: CDR1 MGHRA and CDR2 YSYEKL. The CDR3 reads CASSPPRGDRWNSYEQYF. CDR3 nucleotides: TGCGCCAGCAGCCCCCCAAGGGGGGACAGGTGGAACTCCTACGAGCAGTACTTC.

The chain is built from TRBV5-1 and TRBJ1-3, with 9 bases matching TRBD1. Germline V gene sequence: CDR1 SGHRS, CDR2 YFSETQ. The length of the CDR3 is 15 residues. V dropped 4 bases and J dropped 4; count of bases not matched to a gene: 6. CDR3 DNA sequence: TGCGCCAGCAGCACCGGACAGGGGAAAGGAAACACCATATATTTT. The encoded protein is CASSTGQGKGNTIYF.

J is TRBJ2-1 and V is TRBV6-1, with 7 bases fitting TRBD2. The CDR3 runs to 14 residues. Per the germline V gene, CDR1 is MNHNS and CDR2 is SASEGT. With 3 bases clipped from V and 5 bases from J, the junction kept 4 bases outside the gene matches. Written as DNA, the CDR3 is TGTGCCAGCAGTGACGGGGGAGGGAACAATGAGCAGTTCTTC. It is translated as CASSDGGGNNEQFF.

This clone was seen more than once but under ten times. This chain connects TRBV5-6 to TRBJ2-1; possibly TRBD2 for D (5 bases). The CDR3 runs 16 residues. Germline assignment: CDR1 SGHDT and CDR2 YYEEEE. The V end was cut by 3 bases, the J end by 0 bases, with 13 bases between. The CDR3 here is CASSWSGQSSYNEQFF. The CDR3 DNA sequence: TGTGCCAGCAGCTGGAGCGGCCAAAGCTCCTACAATGAGCAGTTCTTC. Full variable domain (missing parts from reference TRBV5-6 and TRBJ2-1): DAGVTQSPTHLIKTRGQQVTLRCSPKSGHDTVSWYQQALGQGPQFIFQYYEEEERQRGNFPDRFSGHQFPNYSSELNVNALLLGDSALYLCASSWSGQSSYNEQFFGPGTRLTVL.

This sequence joins TRBV11-3 and TRBJ1-5; possible D gene TRBD1, 6 bases. The CDR3 is 19 amino acids. Trimming removed 5 bases at V and 5 bases at J, with 28 bases between. CDR1 is SGHNT, CDR2 YENEEA, per germline. The chain's CDR3 is CASSPLYLGGPRKYQPQHF. The CDR3 nucleotides read TGTGCCAGCAGCCCACTCTACCTGGGGGGGCCCAGAAAGTATCAGCCCCAGCATTTT.

The gene calls are TRBV7-2 and TRBJ1-3; 9 bases fit TRBD1. Germline V gives CDR1 SGHTA, CDR2 FQGNSA. The ends lost 8 bases at V and 4 bases at J; junction bases unmatched: 6. The CDR3 loop spans 14 amino acids. CDR3 sequence (DNA): TGTGCCAGCGGGGACAGGGCGATCGGAAACACCATATATTTT. This encodes CASGDRAIGNTIYF.

As to this clone: Other DNA sequences from this sample encode an identical CDR3 as well. This rearrangement joins TRBV29-1 to TRBJ1-3; D uncertain. V was clipped by 6 bases and J by 1 base, with 7 bases between them. In germline, CDR1 is SQVTM, CDR2 ANQGSEA. The CDR3 runs to 12 residues. The CDR3 coding sequence is TGCAGCGTCCGCGTATCTGGAAACACCATATATTTT. This encodes CSVRVSGNTIYF.

The chain combines TRBV7-9 with TRBJ2-2; D possibly corresponds to TRBD1 (6 bases). V dropped 5 bases and J dropped 3 bases, with 10 bases sitting between them. The length of the CDR3 is 14 residues. CDR1 is SEHNR and CDR2 is FQNEAQ in the germline V gene (reference sequence). CDR3 in DNA: TGTGCCAGCAGCCAACAGGGTTACACCGGGGAGCTGTTTTTT. Residues: CASSQQGYTGELFF.

The V and J genes are TRBV7-9 and TRBJ2-1, with 8 bases lining up with TRBD1. Germline CDR1 is SEHNR and CDR2 is FQNEAQ (reference sequence). This CDR3 spans 16 amino acids. With V trimmed by 1 base and J by 7 bases, 9 bases remained unmatched. The DNA for the CDR3 is TGTGCCAGCAGCTTAGACGGGCAGGGGGCTTGGAATGAGCAGTTCTTC. This encodes CASSLDGQGAWNEQFF.

The genes are TRBV18 and TRBJ2-5; D unclear. Trimming cost V 2 bases and J 1 base, with 11 bases left between them. The V gene's germline CDR1 is KGHSH and CDR2 LQKENI. The length of the CDR3 is 15 residues. The CDR3 protein is CASSPILGIQETQYF. The DNA of the CDR3 is TGTGCCAGCTCACCAATATTGGGTATCCAAGAGACCCAGTACTTC.

This chain uses TRBV14 with TRBJ1-6; D perhaps matches TRBD1 (5 bases). The V gene's germline CDR1 is SGHDN and CDR2 FVKESK. This CDR3 comprises 14 residues. Trimming pared 7 bases from V and 0 bases from J, leaving 7 bases between. This CDR3 reads CASMGGSYNSPLHF. The CDR3 coding sequence is TGTGCCAGCATGGGGGGCTCCTATAATTCACCCCTCCACTTT.

This chain uses TRBV11-2 with TRBJ2-3, with a weak D call TRBD1 (5 bases). The V end was cut by 0 bases, the J end by 0 bases, with 7 bases between. Germline CDR1 SGHAT, CDR2 FQNNGV. CDR3 length: 15 residues. The CDR3 DNA follows: TGTGCCAGCAGCTTAGACAGGGCCAGCACAGATACGCAGTATTTT. The encoded protein is CASSLDRASTDTQYF.

V usage is TRBV10-3 and J usage is TRBJ2-7; TRBD1 agrees at 8 bases. J lost 4 bases, V lost 4 bases, and 3 bases had no gene match. Germline assignment: CDR1 ENHRY and CDR2 SYGVKD. This CDR3 comprises 13 residues. CDR3 sequence: CAISGDRGYEQYF. DNA of the CDR3: TGTGCCATCAGTGGTGACAGGGGTTACGAGCAGTACTTC.

V gene TRBV4-3 combines with J gene TRBJ2-2; 7 bases are shared with TRBD1. The CDR3 spans 18 residues. The junction had 7 bases not matched to a gene; V was cut back by 0 bases and J by 0 bases. Germline V gene lookup returns CDR1 LGHNA and CDR2 YSLEER. In DNA, the CDR3 is TGCGCCAGCAGCCAAGATGGTGGGACAGACACGAACACCGGGGAGCTGTTTTTT. The encoded protein is CASSQDGGTDTNTGELFF.

The rearrangement joins TRBV5-6 to TRBJ2-5; TRBD2 matches at 7 bases. Germline CDR1 and CDR2: SGHDT and YYEEEE. The CDR3 totals 15 residues. V gave up 4 bases and J gave up 1 base; unmatched junction bases: 7. Here the CDR3 reads CASSPPGTIQETQYF. The CDR3 DNA follows: TGTGCCAGCAGCCCCCCAGGGACTATCCAAGAGACCCAGTACTTC.

The chain links TRBV5-1 to TRBJ1-6, with 9 nucleotides matching TRBD1. The germline CDR1 and CDR2 sequences are SGHRS and YFSETQ. The CDR3 is 15 amino acids. With 4 bases clipped from V and 10 bases from J, the junction kept 9 bases outside the gene matches. The CDR3 DNA sequence: TGCGCCAGCAGCCTCGGGGGACAGGGTCGGTCACCCCTCCACTTT. It is translated as CASSLGGQGRSPLHF. Full variable domain (remainder filled in from reference TRBV5-1 and TRBJ1-6): KAGVTQTPRYLIKTRGQQVTLSCSPISGHRSVSWYQQTPGQGLQFLFEYFSETQRNKGNFPGRFSGRQFSNSRSEMNVSTLELGDSALYLCASSLGGQGRSPLHFGNGTRLTVT.

The chain carries TRBV5-1 and TRBJ2-7, with 12 bases identical to TRBD1. The CDR3 has 16 residues. CDR1 is SGHRS and CDR2 is YFSETQ in the germline V gene. Trimming removed 1 base from V and 2 bases from J; junction bases left unmatched: 4. CDR3 in DNA: TGCGCCAGCAGCTTGAAGGGACAGGGGGCCCCCTACGAGCAGTACTTC. Translation gives CASSLKGQGAPYEQYF.

The chain combines TRBV7-9 with TRBJ2-5, with 7 bases aligning to TRBD1. Germline V gene data show CDR1 as SEHNR and CDR2 as FQNEAQ (reference sequence). V was pared by 2 bases and J by 5 bases, with 8 bases of the junction left unmatched. This CDR3 spans 15 amino acids. The CDR3 DNA reads TGTGCCAGCAGCTTATACGGACAGGTCTCGGAGACCCAGTACTTC. As protein: CASSLYGQVSETQYF.

The J gene is TRBJ2-7, the V gene TRBV30; 7 nucleotides align to TRBD1. In germline, CDR1 is GTSNPN, CDR2 SVGIG (reference sequence). This CDR3 region has 13 residues. Trimming at V came to 5 bases and at J to 7 bases, leaving 11 bases not matched to a gene. CDR3 protein: CAWSAGGVNEQYF. CDR3 in DNA: TGTGCCTGGTCGGCAGGGGGTGTAAATGAGCAGTACTTC.

The J gene is TRBJ2-7, the V gene TRBV3-1 (or the pseudogene TRBV3-2), with 7 bases matching TRBD1. J was trimmed by 3 bases and V by 5 bases; bases with no gene match: 4. Germline CDR1 reads LGHDT; CDR2 reads YNNKEL (reference sequence). The CDR3 covers 13 residues. The CDR3 DNA is TGTGCCAGCAGCTTTACAGGGGACTACGAGCAGTACTTC. The encoded protein is CASSFTGDYEQYF.

The CDR3 sequence is CASSFGIGEQYF. The CDR3 DNA reads as TGTGCCAGCAGCTTCGGAATTGGCGAGCAGTACTTC. The J gene is TRBJ2-7, the V gene TRBV7-9, with D uncertain. From germline, CDR1 is SEHNR and CDR2 FQNEAQ (reference sequence). CDR3 length equals 12 residues. Deletions cut 3 bases from V and 6 bases from J, with 9 bases between.

This clone was seen only once. The chain joins TRBV11-2 to TRBJ1-1; no definite D call. V was cut by 4 bases and J by 1 base, with 7 bases left in between. The CDR3 contains 13 residues. Germline-derived CDR1 and CDR2 are SGHAT and FQNNGV. The DNA for the CDR3 is TGTGCCAGCAGCTCTGACTGGAACACTGAAGCTTTCTTT. Translating it yields CASSSDWNTEAFF.

This clone appeared a few times. The germline gene is not matched at one end of the junction; a read error may be the cause. The chain carries TRBV7-9 and TRBJ2-1, with TRBD1 matching 9 bases. The CDR3 spans 11 residues. Germline V CDR1 and CDR2: SEHNR, FQNEAQ (reference sequence). The DNA of the CDR3 is TGTGCCAGCAGCCAAAGGACAGGGGATCTCTTC. Translation gives CASSQRTGDLF.

The chain has TRBV7-3 and TRBJ1-4; 10 bases map to TRBD1. Germline CDR1 reads SGHTA; CDR2 reads FQGTGA. The CDR3 is 16 residues long. V was pared by 5 bases and J by 14 bases, with 17 bases of the junction left unmatched. CDR3: CASSQSTGGPPWRLFF. The CDR3 DNA reads as TGTGCCAGCAGCCAGTCGACAGGGGGCCCACCTTGGAGGCTGTTTTTT. Together with reference TRBV7-3 and TRBJ1-4, the CDR3 gives the full variable domain: GAGVSQTPSNKVTEKGKYVELRCDPISGHTALYWYRQSLGQGPEFLIYFQGTGAADDSGLPNDRFFAVRPEGSVSTLKIQRTERGDSAVYLCASSQSTGGPPWRLFFGSGTQLSVL.

The rearrangement uses TRBV7-9 and TRBJ1-1, with D maybe TRBD1 (5 bases). The CDR3 length is 15 residues. Germline-derived CDR1 and CDR2 are SEHNR and FQNEAQ (reference sequence). V was pared by 0 bases and J by 5 bases, with 13 bases between. The CDR3 sequence: CASSLASGVRTEAFF. CDR3 nucleotide sequence: TGTGCCAGCAGCTTAGCTTCGGGGGTTCGGACTGAAGCTTTCTTT.